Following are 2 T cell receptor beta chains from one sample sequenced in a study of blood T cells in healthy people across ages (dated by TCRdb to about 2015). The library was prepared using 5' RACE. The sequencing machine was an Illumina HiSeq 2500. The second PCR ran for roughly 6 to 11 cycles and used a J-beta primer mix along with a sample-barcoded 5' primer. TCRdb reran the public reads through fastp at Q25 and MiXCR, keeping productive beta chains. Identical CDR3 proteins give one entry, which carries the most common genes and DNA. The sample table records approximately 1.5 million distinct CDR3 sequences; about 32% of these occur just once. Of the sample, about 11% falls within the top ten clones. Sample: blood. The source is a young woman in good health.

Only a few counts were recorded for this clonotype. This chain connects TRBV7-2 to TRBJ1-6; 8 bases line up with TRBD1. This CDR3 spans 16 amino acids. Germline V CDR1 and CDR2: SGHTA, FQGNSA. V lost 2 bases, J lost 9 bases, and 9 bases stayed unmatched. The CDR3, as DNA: TGTGCCAGCAGCTTACATGCAGGGGGCGGCGGTTCACCCCTCCACTTT. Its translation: CASSLHAGGGGSPLHF.

CDR3 sequence reads: CASSKGHRSSGANVLTF. The CDR3 DNA is TGTGCCAGCAGCAAAGGGCACAGGAGCTCTGGGGCCAACGTCCTGACTTTC. The chain is built from TRBV21-1 and TRBJ2-6. TRBV21-1 is an annotated pseudogene. The CDR3 sequence is 17 residues long.